A selection of T cell receptor beta chains follows, all from one sample in a study of T-cell memory formation after mild COVID-19. Each CDR3 protein gets one entry after TCRdb re-called the 5' RACE reads with MiXCR. Of some 450,000 distinct CDR3 sequences listed, roughly 18% are singletons. The specimen was PBMCs or a T cell subset sorted from them (not recorded which). Receptors were obtained from a man aged 18 to 35 who had mild COVID-19 (a few samples of this study predate the infection). Cell type and time point are not known. CDR3s include the opening cysteine and the closing phenylalanine or tryptophan. Each record gives: D gene, J gene, clone size, V gene, CDR3 protein, CDR3 DNA. A D gene is named only where the DNA matches it firmly. Some rows mark clone size as missing; the rest say once, few, many or name a class of expanded clone.

TRBD1 TRBJ2-2 - TRBV5-1 CASTFAGTGLTGELFF TGCGCCAGCACCTTCGCCGGGACAGGGTTGACCGGGGAGCTGTTTTTT
- TRBJ2-3 few TRBV24-1 CATSESSREGTDTQYF TGTGCCACCAGTGAGTCGAGCCGCGAGGGCACAGATACGCAGTATTTT
- TRBJ2-5 few TRBV20-1 CSARGDGLGTQYF TGCAGTGCTAGAGGAGACGGCCTCGGGACCCAGTACTTC
- TRBJ1-5 - TRBV28 CASSFPRTRSNQPQHF TGTGCCAGCAGTTTTCCCCGGACACGGAGCAATCAGCCCCAGCATTTT
- TRBJ1-5 few TRBV20-1 CSARDLRSYGQPQHF TGCAGTGCTAGAGATTTAAGAAGTTATGGTCAGCCCCAGCATTTT
- TRBJ2-1 few TRBV7-3 CASSPTGGNEQFF TGTGCCAGCAGCCCCACTGGCGGTAATGAGCAGTTCTTC
- TRBJ1-6 - TRBV7-2 CASSLSFRDGRSSPLHF TGTGCCAGCAGCTTGTCATTTCGGGACGGGAGGAGTTCACCCCTCCACTTT
- TRBJ2-2 - TRBV5-4 CASSFGRGNTGELFF TGTGCCAGCAGCTTCGGCAGGGGGAACACCGGGGAGCTGTTTTTT
- TRBJ1-1 - TRBV29-1 CSVQGVENFRGAGTEAFF TGCAGCGTTCAGGGCGTTGAAAATTTTAGGGGTGCGGGCACTGAAGCTTTCTTT
- TRBJ1-6 - TRBV20-1 CSAKQNNSPLHF TGCAGTGCTAAACAGAATAATTCACCCCTCCACTTT
TRBD1 TRBJ2-7 - TRBV20-1 CSAIGQASYEQYF TGCAGTGCTATCGGACAGGCCTCTTACGAGCAGTACTTC
- TRBJ2-1 once TRBV20-1 CSARLRGPGSNEQFF TGCAGTGCTAGACTTCGTGGCCCTGGGAGTAATGAGCAGTTCTTC
- TRBJ1-5 many TRBV12-3/TRBV12-4 CASSFNPGEQPQHF TGTGCCAGCAGTTTCAACCCAGGGGAGCAGCCCCAGCATTTT
- TRBJ2-3 many TRBV12-3/TRBV12-4 CASSSWGTDTQYF TGTGCCAGCAGTTCTTGGGGAACAGATACGCAGTATTTT
- TRBJ2-7 - TRBV29-1 CSVEDGGVGSEQYF TGCAGCGTTGAAGACGGCGGGGTCGGTAGCGAGCAGTACTTC
- TRBJ1-1 few TRBV29-1 CSVEGILDLNTEAFF TGCAGCGTTGAAGGGATTCTCGACCTGAACACTGAAGCTTTCTTT
- TRBJ2-5 - TRBV7-8 CASSLLGSRTQYF TGTGCCAGCAGCTTACTAGGGAGTAGGACCCAGTACTTC
- TRBJ1-1 few TRBV12-3/TRBV12-4 CASSLLGEAFF TGTGCCAGCAGTTTACTGGGGGAAGCTTTCTTT
- TRBJ1-1 - TRBV12-3/TRBV12-4 CASSSQWNTEAFF TGTGCCAGCAGTTCCCAATGGAACACTGAAGCTTTCTTT
TRBD1 TRBJ1-2 few TRBV6-6 CASRETGAAGGYTF TGTGCCAGCAGAGAGACAGGGGCGGCCGGCGGCTACACCTTC
TRBD2 TRBJ2-3 few TRBV5-1 CASSSGLAGPTDTQYF TGCGCCAGCAGCTCGGGACTAGCGGGACCCACAGATACGCAGTATTTT
- TRBJ1-2 - TRBV20-1 CSASNPGFYGYTF TGCAGTGCCTCGAACCCTGGGTTTTATGGCTACACCTTC
TRBD2 TRBJ2-2 few TRBV7-2 CASSYYSGADTGELFF TGTGCCAGCAGCTACTATAGCGGGGCGGACACCGGGGAGCTGTTTTTT
- TRBJ1-2 few TRBV7-9 CASSSIEGGARGYTF TGTGCCAGCAGCTCGATCGAGGGGGGGGCCCGAGGCTACACCTTC
- TRBJ2-3 few TRBV7-2 CASSGVVDTQYF TGTGCCAGCAGCGGGGTGGTAGATACGCAGTATTTT
TRBD1 TRBJ2-1 many TRBV5-1 CASSLGPGTGVNEQFF TGCGCCAGCAGCTTGGGGCCCGGGACAGGGGTCAATGAGCAGTTCTTC
TRBD1 TRBJ1-6 - TRBV6-5 CASSYSGQGAHNSPLHF TGTGCCAGCAGTTACTCTGGACAGGGGGCACATAATTCACCCCTCCACTTT
- TRBJ2-1 - TRBV5-1 CASSLGTVDNEQFF TGCGCCAGCAGCTTAGGAACAGTCGACAATGAGCAGTTCTTC
- TRBJ1-2 few TRBV7-9 CASSERPSEGYTF TGTGCCAGCAGCGAGAGGCCGTCTGAGGGCTACACCTTC
- TRBJ2-1 many TRBV5-1 CASSNYNEQFF TGCGCCAGCAGCAACTACAATGAGCAGTTCTTC
- TRBJ1-1 - TRBV19 CASRPTGLQNTEAFF TGTGCCAGTAGACCCACGGGACTTCAGAACACTGAAGCTTTCTTT
TRBD2 TRBJ2-3 few TRBV5-1 CASLPWGGITDTQYF TGCGCCAGCCTCCCATGGGGGGGTATCACAGATACGCAGTATTTT
- TRBJ2-5 many TRBV4-2 CASSQDPAGGDRETQYF TGTGCCAGCAGCCAAGATCCGGCAGGGGGGGATAGAGAGACCCAGTACTTC
TRBD1 TRBJ2-5 few TRBV12-5 CASGLPPGQEIQETQYF TGTGCTAGTGGTTTGCCCCCGGGACAGGAAATCCAAGAGACCCAGTACTTC
- TRBJ2-1 few TRBV7-8 CASRPAVGNEQFF TGTGCCAGCAGACCCGCGGTGGGGAATGAGCAGTTCTTC
TRBD2 TRBJ2-2 - TRBV5-1 CASSLGGSGATGELFF TGCGCCAGCAGCTTGGGGGGCAGCGGGGCGACCGGGGAGCTGTTTTTT
- TRBJ2-3 few TRBV6-2/TRBV6-3 CASSRVVTRRTDTQYF TGTGCCAGCAGCCGGGTAGTCACCCGTCGCACAGATACGCAGTATTTT
- TRBJ2-1 many TRBV5-1 CASSLGVEQFF TGCGCCAGCAGCTTGGGCGTAGAGCAGTTCTTC
TRBD2 TRBJ2-1 - TRBV4-1 CASSQVRGGGLDEQFF TGCGCCAGCAGCCAGGTACGGGGGGGCGGTCTCGATGAGCAGTTCTTC
- TRBJ1-6 - TRBV7-2 CASSLAGGSGSPLHF TGTGCCAGCAGCTTAGCGGGCGGGTCCGGGTCACCCCTCCACTTT
- TRBJ1-1 few TRBV9 CASSVSDRAGTEAFF TGTGCCAGCAGCGTCTCCGATCGGGCCGGGACTGAAGCTTTCTTT
- TRBJ2-2 few TRBV4-3 CASSPGLRTDYPNTGELFF TGCGCCAGCAGCCCGGGACTCAGGACAGACTACCCGAACACCGGGGAGCTGTTTTTT
- TRBJ2-1 many TRBV7-9 CASSSTEYNEQFF TGTGCCAGCAGCTCGACAGAGTACAATGAGCAGTTCTTC
- TRBJ1-2 few TRBV20-1 CSARDLGSYYGYTF TGCAGTGCTAGAGACTTGGGTTCATACTATGGCTACACCTTC
- TRBJ1-2 - TRBV5-1 CASSLFSERGYTF TGCGCCAGCAGCTTGTTTTCAGAACGAGGCTACACCTTC
- TRBJ2-3 few TRBV4-3 CASSQDGTLLDTQYF TGCGCCAGCAGCCAAGATGGGACCCTCCTGGATACGCAGTATTTT